This TCR beta chain appears in the sequencing data of a study of cytomegalovirus exposure and HLA in healthy donors. Study observations and caveats: Later analysis found that TCR beta chains associated with HLA were more clonally expanded than other, equally common chains. Reports showed the classifier diagnosing cytomegalovirus status with high specificity and sensitivity.

This clone has more than one count but fewer than ten. No antigen is known for it. The CDR3 extends over 15 amino acids. Germline CDR1 and CDR2: MDHEN and SYDVKM. V lost 3 bases and J lost 4, with 10 bases in between. PCR primers comprised 60 Vbeta and 13 Jbeta primers. Profiled with immunoSEQ multiplex PCR; TCRdb holds only in-frame clones, not every one. Altogether just over 150,000 clones are present, around 74% being singletons, with the ten largest covering 1.1% to 1.5%. The source is a woman aged 25 to 39 in good health and CMV-seronegative. The rearrangement uses TRBV28 and TRBJ2-6; D may be TRBD1 (5 bases). The sequencing input was PBMCs. Written as DNA, the CDR3 is TGTGCCAGCAGTTTCGCAGGGAACGGGGCCAACGTCCTGACTTTC. Translation: CASSFAGNGANVLTF. The full variable domain, its missing parts supplied by reference TRBV28 and TRBJ2-6, is DVKVTQSSRYLVKRTGEKVFLECVQDMDHENMFWYRQDPGLGLRLIYFSYDVKMKEKGDIPEGYSVSREKKERFSLILESASTNQTSMYLCASSFAGNGANVLTFGAGSRLTVL.